Sequencing of this TCR beta chain was carried out in a study of OX40 agonist ivuxolimab in advanced cancers. Looking at the study overall: Ivuxolimab, which targeted the costimulatory receptor OX40 (CD134), was an agonistic, fully human IgG2 monoclonal antibody. Three dose-escalation patients achieved partial responses, one with hepatocellular carcinoma and two with cutaneous melanoma. Peripheral TCRbeta sequencing was intended to test whether TCR sequence diversity was altered and clonal T-cell expansion was caused by ivuxolimab. Among the 50 to 55 dose-escalation patients, about 20 had hepatocellular carcinoma, roughly 15 melanoma, 9 renal cell carcinoma and 9 head and neck cancer. Prior anti-PD-1, anti-PD-L1 or anti-CTLA-4 therapy was permitted, and 40% of dose-escalation patients had received checkpoint inhibitors. The monotherapy dose-escalation portion (N ≈ 50 patients) of the phase I ivuxolimab trial is reported in the paper. A male proportion of approximately 83% and a mean age of approximately 60 years, ranging from roughly 23 to 80, were recorded for the dose-escalation cohort. Intravenous ivuxolimab was administered to patients every 2 weeks at six dose levels: 0.01, 0.1, 0.3, 1.5, 3 and 10 mg/kg. What the authors observed across the whole study: Low levels of normalized T-cell clonal expansion were also seen in some patients who did not respond. After ivuxolimab, expanded clones were on average more numerous among CD8+ T cells than among CD4+ T cells. The antigen specificity of the peripheral T cells that underwent clonal expansion was not determined. At doses from 0.1 to 3.0 mg/kg, clonal expansion was seen in both CD4+ and CD8+ blood T cells between baseline and week 6. Partial responders in the 0.1-3.0 mg/kg groups had among the lowest normalized peripheral clonal expansion, especially among CD8+ T cells.

To sequence the TCRbeta CDR3 region, genomic DNA was isolated from the sorted cells. The immunoSEQ Assay was used for sequencing of TCRbeta CDR3 regions. The table was pulled from immuneACCESS by TCRdb, which kept in-frame rearrangements only. Such tables lose some clones; where checked, under half of the loss comes from unresolved V genes, and the rest has no known cause. A total of fewer than 95,000 clones appear in this sample, about 93% of them only once. Clones ranked in the top ten supply approximately 0.39% of the sample. On this clone itself: It lacks a known antigen. One base away there is no much larger clone; base qualities are not given.

The trial excluded patients who had a history of autoimmune disease or were on systemic immunosuppression. Peripheral blood for TCR sequencing was collected from all dose cohorts at baseline, on cycle 4 day 1, and on cycle 7 day 1. Samples were obtained from an open-label, multicenter, first-in-human phase I dose-escalation trial of ivuxolimab. Adults with locally advanced or metastatic head and neck squamous cell, hepatocellular, melanoma or renal cell carcinoma were enrolled in the trial. CD4+ and CD8+ T cells were sorted separately from peripheral blood before TCR sequencing. The CDR3 spans 15 residues, from the cysteine through the phenylalanine. The DNA shown is the 45-base CDR3, in frame from base 1. The junction shows trimming of 3 bases on V and 2 bases on J, plus 13 bases between the germline ends. CDR1 and CDR2, looked up from the germline V gene, are MDHEN and SYDVKM.

The rearranged segments are TRBV28 and TRBJ2-5; the D segment cannot be called with confidence. The clonotype was recovered from an adult with an advanced solid tumor such as melanoma, head and neck, liver or kidney cancer. Sequences were derived from CD4+ or CD8+ T cells sorted from blood, sampled in a trial of the OX40 agonist ivuxolimab. The CDR3 is CASSFPQLAQETQYF. The nucleotide sequence reads as follows: TGTGCCAGCAGTTTCCCCCAACTGGCTCAAGAGACCCAGTACTTC.